This TCR beta chain was documented in a study of CD8 T cells in ankylosing spondylitis. Regarding this clonotype: Its specificity is unknown.

TCRdb re-derived calls from the 5' RACE reads in MiXCR, one entry per CDR3 protein. The data show over 100,000 distinct CDR3 sequences, roughly 11% seen once. Study conclusions and caveats: What appeared characteristic of ankylosing spondylitis blood was a TCR beta motif of 7 or 8 highly homologous variants.

Germline CDR1 reads DFQATT; CDR2 reads SNEGSKA (reference sequence). Germline trimming cut 0 bases from V and 7 bases from J; bases unmatched to any gene: 2. This CDR3 contains 13 residues. Input material: blood, either unsorted or a sorted T cell fraction (not recorded which). This chain joins TRBV20-1 and TRBJ1-5; TRBD1 aligns across 8 bases. This receptor was obtained from a female donor with ankylosing spondylitis or in good health (not recorded which). CDR3 loop: CSARDPGGQPQHF. CDR3 bases: TGCAGTGCTAGAGACCCAGGGGGCCAGCCCCAGCATTTT.